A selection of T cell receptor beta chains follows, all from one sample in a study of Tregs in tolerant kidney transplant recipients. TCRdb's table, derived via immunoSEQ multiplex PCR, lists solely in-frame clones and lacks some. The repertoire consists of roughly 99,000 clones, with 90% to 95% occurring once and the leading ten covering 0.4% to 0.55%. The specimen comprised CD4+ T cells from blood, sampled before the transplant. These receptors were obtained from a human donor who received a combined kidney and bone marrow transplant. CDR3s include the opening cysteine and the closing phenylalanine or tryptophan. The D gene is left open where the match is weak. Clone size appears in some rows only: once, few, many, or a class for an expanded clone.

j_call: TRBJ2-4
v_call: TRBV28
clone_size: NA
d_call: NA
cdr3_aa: CASSLSGYAKNIQYF
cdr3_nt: TGTGCCAGCAGTTTATCGGGGTATGCCAAAAACATTCAGTACTTC

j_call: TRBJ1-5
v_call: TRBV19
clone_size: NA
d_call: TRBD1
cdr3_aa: CASSMTGASNQPQHF
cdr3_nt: TGTGCCAGTAGTATGACAGGGGCGAGCAATCAGCCCCAGCATTTT

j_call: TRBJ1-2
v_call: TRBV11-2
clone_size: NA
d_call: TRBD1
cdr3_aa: CASSRDSLEYPYTF
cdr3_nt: TGTGCCAGCAGCCGGGACAGCCTCGAATATCCCTACACCTTC

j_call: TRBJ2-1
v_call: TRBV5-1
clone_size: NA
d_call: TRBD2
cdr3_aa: CASSLQGLVYEQFF
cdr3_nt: TGCGCCAGCAGCTTGCAAGGACTAGTCTATGAGCAGTTCTTC

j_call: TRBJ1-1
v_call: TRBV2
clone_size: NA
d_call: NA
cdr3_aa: CASSPGHSAFF
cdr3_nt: TGTGCCAGCAGCCCCGGACACTCGGCTTTCTTT

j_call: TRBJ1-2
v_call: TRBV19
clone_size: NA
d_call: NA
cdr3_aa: CASSLRGVGLSYGYTF
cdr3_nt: TGTGCCAGTAGTCTCCGCGGGGTTGGCCTATCCTATGGCTACACCTTC

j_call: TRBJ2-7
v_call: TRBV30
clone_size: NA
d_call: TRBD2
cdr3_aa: CAWSSVAGGFYEQYF
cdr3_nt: TGTGCCTGGAGTTCTGTAGCGGGAGGTTTTTACGAGCAGTACTTC

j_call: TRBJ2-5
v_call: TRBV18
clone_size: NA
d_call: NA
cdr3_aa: CASSPRGSVQETQYF
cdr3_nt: TGTGCCAGCTCACCACGCGGTTCAGTACAAGAGACCCAGTACTTC

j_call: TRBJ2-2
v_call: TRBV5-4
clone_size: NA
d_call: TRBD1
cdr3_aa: CASRQGQGASGTGELFF
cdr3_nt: TGTGCCAGCAGACAAGGACAGGGGGCGTCGGGCACCGGGGAGCTGTTTTTT

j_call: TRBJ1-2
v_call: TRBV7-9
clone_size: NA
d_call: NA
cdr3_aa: CASSLDHRGARGYTF
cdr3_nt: TGTGCCAGCAGCTTAGACCATCGGGGGGCGCGGGGCTACACCTTC

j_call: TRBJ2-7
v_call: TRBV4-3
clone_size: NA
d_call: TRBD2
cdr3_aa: CASSQAPSGTLEQYF
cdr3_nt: TGCGCCAGCAGCCAGGCCCCTAGCGGGACACTCGAGCAGTACTTC

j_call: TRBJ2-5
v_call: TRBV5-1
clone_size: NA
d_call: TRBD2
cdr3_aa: CASSLEAGGYQETQYF
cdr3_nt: TGCGCCAGCAGCTTGGAAGCGGGGGGGTACCAAGAGACCCAGTACTTC

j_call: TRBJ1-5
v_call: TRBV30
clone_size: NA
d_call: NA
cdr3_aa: CAWSSTGNQPQHF
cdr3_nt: TGTGCCTGGAGTTCAACAGGGAATCAGCCCCAGCATTTT

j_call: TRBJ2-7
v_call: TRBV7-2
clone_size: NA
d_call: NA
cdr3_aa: CASSKDTPRVYEQYF
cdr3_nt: TGTGCCAGCAGCAAGGACACTCCCCGGGTCTACGAGCAGTACTTC

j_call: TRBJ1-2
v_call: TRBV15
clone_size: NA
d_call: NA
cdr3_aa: CATKPGLGSYGYTF
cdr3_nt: TGTGCCACCAAGCCGGGCCTCGGGAGCTATGGCTACACCTTC

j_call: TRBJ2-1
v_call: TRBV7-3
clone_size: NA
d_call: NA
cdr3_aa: CASSFEGVGEQFF
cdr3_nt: TGTGCCAGCAGCTTTGAGGGGGTAGGTGAGCAGTTCTTC

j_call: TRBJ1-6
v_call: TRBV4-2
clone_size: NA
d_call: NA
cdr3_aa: CASSQLETNNSPLHF
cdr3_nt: TGTGCCAGCAGCCAACTGGAAACTAATAATTCACCCCTCCACTTT

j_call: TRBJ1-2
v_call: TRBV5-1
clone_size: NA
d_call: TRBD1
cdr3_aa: CASSLAQGGFYTF
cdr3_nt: TGCGCCAGCAGCTTGGCACAGGGGGGCTTCTACACCTTC

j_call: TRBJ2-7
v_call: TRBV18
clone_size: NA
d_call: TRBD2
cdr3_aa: CASSPVAGDSYEQYF
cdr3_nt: TGTGCCAGCTCACCTGTCGCGGGGGACTCCTACGAGCAGTACTTC

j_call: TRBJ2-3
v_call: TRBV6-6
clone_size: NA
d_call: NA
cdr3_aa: CASSYRTTNTDTQYF
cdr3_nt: TGTGCCAGCAGTTACAGGACAACGAACACAGATACGCAGTATTTT

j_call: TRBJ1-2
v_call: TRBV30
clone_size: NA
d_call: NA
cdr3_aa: CAWSAHREDYGYTF
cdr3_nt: TGTGCCTGGAGTGCTCACAGGGAAGACTATGGCTACACCTTC

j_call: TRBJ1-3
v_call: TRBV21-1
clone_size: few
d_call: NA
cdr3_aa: CASSTESGNTIYF
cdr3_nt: TGTGCCAGCAGTACAGAGTCTGGAAACACCATATATTTT

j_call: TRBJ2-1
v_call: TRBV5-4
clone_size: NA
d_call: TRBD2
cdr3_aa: CASSLVGGLAGGNEQFF
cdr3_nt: TGTGCCAGCAGCTTGGTAGGGGGACTAGCGGGGGGCAATGAGCAGTTCTTC

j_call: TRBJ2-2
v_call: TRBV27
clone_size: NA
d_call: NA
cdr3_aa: CASLSSLYVNTGELFF
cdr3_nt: TGTGCCAGCCTCAGTTCATTGTACGTTAACACCGGGGAGCTGTTTTTT

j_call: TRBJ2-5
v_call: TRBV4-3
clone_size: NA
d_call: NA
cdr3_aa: CASSLVLAIQETQYF
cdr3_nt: TGCGCCAGCAGCCTTGTTCTAGCGATACAAGAGACCCAGTACTTC

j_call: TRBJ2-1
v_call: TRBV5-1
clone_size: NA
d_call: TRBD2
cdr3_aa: CASSFPPSGSYNEQFF
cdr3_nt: TGCGCCAGCAGCTTTCCCCCTAGCGGATCCTACAATGAGCAGTTCTTC

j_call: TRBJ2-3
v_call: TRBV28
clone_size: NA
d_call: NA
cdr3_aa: CASRTPGRFDTQYF
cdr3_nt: TGTGCCAGCAGAACACCTGGGAGGTTTGATACGCAGTATTTT

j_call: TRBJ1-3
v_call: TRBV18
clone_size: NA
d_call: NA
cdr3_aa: CASSPNTKAGNTIYF
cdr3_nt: TGTGCCAGCTCACCCAACACAAAAGCTGGAAACACCATATATTTT

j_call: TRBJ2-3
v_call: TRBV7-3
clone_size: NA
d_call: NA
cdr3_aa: CASSPEGTDTQYF
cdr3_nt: TGTGCCAGCAGCCCGGAGGGCACAGATACGCAGTATTTT

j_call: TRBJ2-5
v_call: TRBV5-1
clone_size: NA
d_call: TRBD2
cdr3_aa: CASSLAFIGLAAQETQYF
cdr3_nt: TGCGCCAGCAGCTTGGCCTTTATAGGACTAGCGGCCCAAGAGACCCAGTACTTC

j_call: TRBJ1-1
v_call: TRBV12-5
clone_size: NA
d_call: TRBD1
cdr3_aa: CASGLAPRQGLNTEAFF
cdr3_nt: TGTGCTAGTGGTTTGGCCCCTAGACAGGGGCTGAACACTGAAGCTTTCTTT

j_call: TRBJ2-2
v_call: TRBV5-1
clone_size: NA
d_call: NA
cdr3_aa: CASSFDKNTGELFF
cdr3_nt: TGCGCCAGCAGCTTTGACAAGAACACCGGGGAGCTGTTTTTT

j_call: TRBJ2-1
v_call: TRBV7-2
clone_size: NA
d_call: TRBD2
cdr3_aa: CASSLTSGAYNEQFF
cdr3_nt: TGTGCCAGCAGCTTAACTAGCGGGGCCTACAATGAGCAGTTCTTC

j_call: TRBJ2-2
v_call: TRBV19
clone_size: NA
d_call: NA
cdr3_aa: CASSMGATNTGELFF
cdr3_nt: TGTGCCAGTAGTATGGGAGCGACGAACACCGGGGAGCTGTTTTTT

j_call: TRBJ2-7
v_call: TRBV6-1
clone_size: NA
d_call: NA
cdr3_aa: CASRPRGRPTYEQYF
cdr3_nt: TGTGCCAGCAGACCCCGGGGAAGGCCCACCTACGAGCAGTACTTC

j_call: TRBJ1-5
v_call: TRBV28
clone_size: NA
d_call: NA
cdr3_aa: CASSRGAVYSNQPQHF
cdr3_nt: TGTGCCAGCAGTCGGGGGGCAGTGTATAGCAATCAGCCCCAGCATTTT

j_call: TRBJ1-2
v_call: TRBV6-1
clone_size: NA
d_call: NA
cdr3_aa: CASSTSAGSNYGYTF
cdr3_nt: TGTGCCAGCAGCACTAGCGCGGGATCTAACTATGGCTACACCTTC

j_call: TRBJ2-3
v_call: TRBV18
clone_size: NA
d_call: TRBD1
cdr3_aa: CASSPRDRGADTQYF
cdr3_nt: TGTGCCAGCTCACCCCGGGACAGGGGCGCAGATACGCAGTATTTT

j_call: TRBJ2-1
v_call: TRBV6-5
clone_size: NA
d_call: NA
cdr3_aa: CASGKQVYNEQFF
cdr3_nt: TGTGCCAGCGGTAAACAGGTTTACAATGAGCAGTTCTTC

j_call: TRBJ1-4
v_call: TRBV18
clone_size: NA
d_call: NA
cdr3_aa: CASSPDSNEKLFF
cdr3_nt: TGTGCCAGCTCACCAGATAGTAATGAAAAACTGTTTTTT

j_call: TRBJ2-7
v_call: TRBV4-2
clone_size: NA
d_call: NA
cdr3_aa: CASSQDLQGRPSYEQYF
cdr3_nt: TGTGCCAGCAGCCAAGACCTACAGGGGAGGCCCTCCTACGAGCAGTACTTC

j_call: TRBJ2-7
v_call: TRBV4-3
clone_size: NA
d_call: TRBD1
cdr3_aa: CASSLRTGDYEQYF
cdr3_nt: TGCGCCAGCAGCCTCAGGACAGGGGATTACGAGCAGTACTTC

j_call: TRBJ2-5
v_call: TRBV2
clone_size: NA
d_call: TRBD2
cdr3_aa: CASSGTSGGETQYF
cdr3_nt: TGTGCCAGCAGTGGGACTAGCGGGGGAGAGACCCAGTACTTC

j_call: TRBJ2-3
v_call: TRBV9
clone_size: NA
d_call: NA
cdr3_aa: CASSVGLASTDTQYF
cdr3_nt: TGTGCCAGCAGCGTAGGGTTGGCCAGCACAGATACGCAGTATTTT

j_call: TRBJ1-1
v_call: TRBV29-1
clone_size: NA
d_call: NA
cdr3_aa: CSVASLANTEAFF
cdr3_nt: TGCAGCGTTGCTAGTCTAGCGAACACTGAAGCTTTCTTT

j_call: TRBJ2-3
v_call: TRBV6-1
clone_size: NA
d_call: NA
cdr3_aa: CASGPSGETDTQYF
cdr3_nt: TGTGCCAGCGGCCCCTCGGGGGAAACAGATACGCAGTATTTT

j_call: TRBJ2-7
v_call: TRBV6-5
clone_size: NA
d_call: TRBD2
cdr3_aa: CATSSGSAYEQYF
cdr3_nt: TGTGCCACTTCTAGCGGGAGCGCCTACGAGCAGTACTTC

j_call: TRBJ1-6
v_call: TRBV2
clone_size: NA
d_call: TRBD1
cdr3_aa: CASSEGSGRDRYSPLHF
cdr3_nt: TGTGCCAGCAGTGAAGGTTCGGGTAGGGACAGATATTCCCCCCTCCACTTT

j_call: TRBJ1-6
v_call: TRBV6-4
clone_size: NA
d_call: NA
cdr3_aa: CASSSGSGFNSPLHF
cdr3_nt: TGTGCCAGCAGCTCCGGGTCGGGGTTTAATTCACCCCTCCACTTT

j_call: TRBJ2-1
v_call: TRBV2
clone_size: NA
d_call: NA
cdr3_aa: CASRRGSTYNEQFF
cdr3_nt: TGTGCCAGCAGGAGGGGGTCAACCTACAATGAGCAGTTCTTC

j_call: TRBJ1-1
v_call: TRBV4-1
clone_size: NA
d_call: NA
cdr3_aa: CASSPGHEFWAFF
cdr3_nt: TGCGCCAGCAGCCCGGGACATGAATTTTGGGCTTTCTTT

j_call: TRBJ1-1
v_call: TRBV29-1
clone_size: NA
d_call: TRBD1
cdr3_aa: CSASTGANTEAFF
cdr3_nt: TGCAGCGCCTCGACAGGGGCGAACACTGAAGCTTTCTTT

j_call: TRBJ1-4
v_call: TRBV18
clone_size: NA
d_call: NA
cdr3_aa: CASSQIGTTGEKLFF
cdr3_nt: TGTGCCAGCTCACAAATAGGAACCACAGGGGAAAAACTGTTTTTT

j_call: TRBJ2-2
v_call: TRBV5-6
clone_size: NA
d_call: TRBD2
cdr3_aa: CASSSTSGSLTGELFF
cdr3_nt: TGTGCCAGCAGCTCGACTAGCGGGAGTCTTACCGGGGAGCTGTTTTTT

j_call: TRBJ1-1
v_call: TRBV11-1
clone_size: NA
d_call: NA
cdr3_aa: CASSSSPDSEAFF
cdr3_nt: TGTGCCAGCAGCTCTAGCCCGGATTCTGAAGCTTTCTTT